The 17 T cell receptor beta chains given below trace back to one sample, sequenced in a study of blood T cells in healthy people across ages. Using a J-beta primer mix together with a sample-barcoded 5' primer, a second PCR was run for about 6 to 12 cycles. TCRdb passed the 5' RACE reads through MiXCR, listing each CDR3 protein once. The data hold about 1,500,000 distinct CDR3 sequences, with roughly 40% observed a single time. Sequencing was carried out using blood. Receptor source: a woman between 18 and 30 years old in good health.

V is TRBV15 and J is TRBJ1-1, with a possible D match to TRBD1 (6 bases). The CDR3 length is 14 residues. The germline V gene encodes CDR1 LNHNV and CDR2 YYDKDF (reference sequence). Trimming stripped 4 bases from V and 1 base from J, with 10 bases between. CDR3 region: CATSTDRTNTEAFF. The CDR3 nucleotides read TGTGCCACCAGCACCGACAGGACGAACACTGAAGCTTTCTTT. The variable domain in full, completed from reference TRBV15 and TRBJ1-1, reads DAMVIQNPRYQVTQFGKPVTLSCSQTLNHNVMYWYQQKSSQAPKLLFHYYDKDFNNEADTPDNFQSRRPNTSFCFLDIRSPGLGDTAMYLCATSTDRTNTEAFFGQGTRLTVV.

As concerns this clonotype: Sequence at one end of the junction differs from germline and may be a read error. The chain recombines TRBV24-1 with TRBJ2-3; D not certain. The CDR3 sequence is 13 residues long. The germline gives CDR1 KGHDR, CDR2 SFDVKD. CDR3 loop: CAARSELTDTQYF. The CDR3 region has the DNA TGTGCCGCCAGATCGGAGTTAACAGATACGCAGTATTTT.

This chain links TRBV2 with TRBJ2-5; D is perhaps TRBD1 (5 bases). The J call is in doubt because the DNA end fits TRBJ2-7 better. Per germline, CDR1 SNHLY and CDR2 FYNNEI. The CDR3 consists of 14 residues. The CDR3 DNA follows: TGTGCCAGCAGTGCCCCCGTTGACAGCTACGAGCAGTACTTC. It specifies CASSAPVDSYEQYF.

This clonotype was found many times. The chain employs TRBV12-3 or TRBV12-4 and TRBJ2-3, with D perhaps matching TRBD2 (7 bases). V was clipped by 3 bases and J by 5 bases, with 9 bases between them. This CDR3 is 13 amino acids long. In DNA, the CDR3 is TGTGCCAGCAGTTTGGGGGGGCTAGATACGCAGTATTTT. Translating it yields CASSLGGLDTQYF.

The CDR3 is CASSNTGTGELFF. The CDR3 nucleotides are TGTGCCAGCAGTAATACAGGGACCGGGGAGCTGTTTTTT. This rearrangement joins TRBV6-4 to TRBJ2-2; a possible D gene is TRBD1 (6 bases). The CDR3 contains 13 residues. Germline CDR1 and CDR2: MRHNA and SNTAGT. Trimming took off 5 bases at V and 5 bases at J, with 9 bases between the two ends.

CDR3 coding DNA: TGCAGTGCTAGGGGACAGGGATTACAGTATGGCTACACCTTC. This sequence encodes CSARGQGLQYGYTF. The gene calls are TRBV20-1 and TRBJ1-2; 9 nucleotides match TRBD1. Germline loops: CDR1 DFQATT, CDR2 SNEGSKA (reference sequence). Losses at the gene ends were 3 bases for V and 5 bases for J; bases not matched to a gene: 7. This CDR3 contains 14 residues.

To note about this clonotype: A junction boundary mismatches the germline segment, possibly from a read error. The chain has TRBV6-6 and TRBJ1-1; perhaps TRBD1 as D (6 bases). Per the germline V gene, CDR1 is MNHNY and CDR2 is SVGAGI (reference sequence). The CDR3 loop spans 15 amino acids. The CDR3 DNA is TGTGTCAGCAGTTATTCAACAGGGTCCATTTCTGAAGCTTTCTTT. Amino acids: CVSSYSTGSISEAFF.

The V call is TRBV15, the J call TRBJ1-5; D unresolved. The V gene's germline CDR1 is LNHNV and CDR2 YYDKDF (reference sequence). Trimming stripped 3 bases from V and 7 bases from J, with 13 bases between. The CDR3 has 14 residues. CDR3 coding DNA: TGTGCCACCAGCAGTATCCTTCCGCGGCAGCCCCAGCATTTT. Amino acid sequence: CATSSILPRQPQHF.

The chain has TRBV20-1 and TRBJ2-5; no clear D. Germline loops: CDR1 DFQATT, CDR2 SNEGSKA (reference sequence). The CDR3 covers 12 residues. V shed 2 bases and J shed 4 bases, with 8 bases lying between them. The CDR3 DNA is TGCAGTGCTAGAAACGTCGGAGAGACCCAGTACTTC. Protein sequence: CSARNVGETQYF.

This clonotype has more than one count but fewer than ten. V usage is TRBV20-1 and J usage is TRBJ1-1, with D uncertain. This CDR3 region has 15 residues. CDR1 DFQATT and CDR2 SNEGSKA come from the germline V gene (reference sequence). Trimming left V 0 bases short and J 0 bases short, with 11 bases between. The CDR3 protein is CSARDPTGMNTEAFF. The CDR3 coding sequence is TGCAGTGCTAGAGATCCTACGGGTATGAACACTGAAGCTTTCTTT.

V is TRBV27 and J is TRBJ2-7, with TRBD2 as a possible D gene (6 bases). The CDR3 runs to 15 residues. Germline CDR1 reads MNHEY; CDR2 reads SMNVEV (reference sequence). The ends were cut back, 7 bases at V and 2 bases at J, with 18 bases in the middle. The CDR3 loop is CASTSGDGGTYEQYF. In nucleotides, the CDR3 is TGTGCCAGCACCTCGGGGGACGGGGGAACCTACGAGCAGTACTTC.

This clonotype was observed a handful of times. The CDR3 DNA reads as TGTGCCAGCAGCTTAGATCCCACAGTCCATTATTCCTACGAGCAGTACTTC. Translated: CASSLDPTVHYSYEQYF. The chain combines TRBV11-2 with TRBJ2-7; D gene unclear. V lost 0 bases and J 1 base, leaving 16 bases between the germline ends. The CDR3 has 17 residues. Per germline, CDR1 SGHAT and CDR2 FQNNGV.

This clonotype was picked up a small number of times. V usage is TRBV2 and J usage is TRBJ1-1; weak D call: TRBD1 (5 bases). The germline V gene has CDR1 SNHLY and CDR2 FYNNEI. This CDR3 has 13 amino acids. With 10 bases removed from V and 0 bases from J, the gap between germline ends came to 12 bases. The CDR3 loop is CATRDGMNTEAFF. In DNA, the CDR3 is TGTGCCACCCGGGACGGTATGAACACTGAAGCTTTCTTT. The complete variable domain, with remaining parts taken from reference TRBV2 and TRBJ1-1, reads EPEVTQTPSHQVTQMGQEVILRCVPISNHLYFYWYRQILGQKVEFLVSFYNNEISEKSEIFDDQFSVERPDGSNFTLKIRSTKLEDSAMYFCATRDGMNTEAFFGQGTRLTVV.

The chain couples TRBV2 to TRBJ1-5, with 7 bases identical to TRBD1. Per germline, CDR1 SNHLY and CDR2 FYNNEI. J was trimmed by 4 bases and V by 8 bases; bases with no gene match: 14. This CDR3 comprises 16 residues. The CDR3 here is CASQGQEGSGNQPQHF. The CDR3 DNA sequence: TGTGCCAGCCAAGGACAGGAAGGTAGTGGGAATCAGCCCCAGCATTTT.

The chain combines TRBV27 with TRBJ2-1; 14 nucleotides line up with TRBD2. The V and J ends lost 2 bases and 9 bases, in that order; junction bases with no gene match: 9. The CDR3 loop spans 17 amino acids. CDR1 MNHEY and CDR2 SMNVEV come from the germline V gene (reference sequence). CDR3 loop: CASSLVWGLAGEGEQFF. In nucleotides, the CDR3 is TGTGCCAGCAGTTTAGTTTGGGGACTAGCGGGAGAGGGTGAGCAGTTCTTC.

This rearrangement joins TRBV28 to TRBJ2-7, with a weak D call TRBD1 (6 bases). V was cut by 7 bases and J by 0 bases, with 19 bases left in between. The CDR3 extends over 16 amino acids. The germline CDR1 and CDR2 sequences are MDHEN and SYDVKM. The CDR3 DNA reads as TGTGCCAGCAAAAGGAAGGGACAATCAAGCTCCTACGAGCAGTACTTC. Its protein is CASKRKGQSSSYEQYF.

V is TRBV20-1 and J is TRBJ2-4; D uncertain. The DNA end is a closer match to TRBJ2-7, so the J assignment may be wrong. The CDR3 is made up of 17 amino acids. From germline, CDR1 is DFQATT and CDR2 SNEGSKA (reference sequence). CDR3 in amino acids: CSARRFGDTLDAYEQYF. Written as DNA, the CDR3 is TGCAGTGCCAGACGGTTCGGAGATACCCTAGATGCCTACGAGCAGTACTTC.